What follows describes a single T cell receptor beta chain. Its antigen is unidentified. CDR1 is SGHTA and CDR2 is FQGTGA in the germline V gene. The CDR3 covers 15 residues. The V segment lost 5 bases and the J segment 2 bases; nucleotides outside the gene matches: 8. The protocol was immunoSEQ multiplex PCR, while the TCRdb copy is restricted to in-frame clones and leaves out a portion. This sample yields approximately 100,000 clones, of which roughly 90% are seen a single time; around 8.3% belongs to the top ten. This specimen belongs to a study of identifying expanded T cells in peripheral blood. Points from the study as a whole: Clone count variance between approximately 2-week samples rose with total template count.

The clonotype originates from a person between 18 and 75 years old in good health. The chain recombines TRBV7-3 with TRBJ2-7; 8 bases are a match to TRBD2. Material: blood. As DNA, the CDR3 is TGTGCCAGCAGCCTAAGCGGGAGTGTGACCTACGAGCAGTACTTC. Translation gives CASSLSGSVTYEQYF.